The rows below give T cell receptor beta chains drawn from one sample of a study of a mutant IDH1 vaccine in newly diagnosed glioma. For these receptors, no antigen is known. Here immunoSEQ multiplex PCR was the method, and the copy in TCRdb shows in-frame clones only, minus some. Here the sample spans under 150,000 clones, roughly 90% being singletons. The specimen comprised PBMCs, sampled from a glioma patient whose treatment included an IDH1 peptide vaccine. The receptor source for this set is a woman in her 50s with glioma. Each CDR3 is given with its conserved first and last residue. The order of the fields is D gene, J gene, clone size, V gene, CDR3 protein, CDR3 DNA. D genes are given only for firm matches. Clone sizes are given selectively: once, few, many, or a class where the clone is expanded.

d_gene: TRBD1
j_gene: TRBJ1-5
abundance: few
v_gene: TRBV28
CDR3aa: CASSTYRGGNQPQHF
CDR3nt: TGTGCCAGCAGTACTTACAGGGGTGGCAATCAGCCCCAGCATTTT

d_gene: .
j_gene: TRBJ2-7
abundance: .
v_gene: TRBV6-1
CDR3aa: CASSEAQIQGEDVQYF
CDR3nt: TGTGCCAGCAGTGAAGCACAGATCCAGGGTGAGGATGTGCAGTACTTC

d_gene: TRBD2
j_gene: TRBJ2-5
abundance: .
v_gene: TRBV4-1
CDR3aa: CASSQVSASGKQTQYF
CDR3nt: TGCGCCAGCAGCCAAGTCTCGGCTAGCGGGAAACAGACCCAGTACTTC

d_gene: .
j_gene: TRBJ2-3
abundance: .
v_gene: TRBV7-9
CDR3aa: CASSFQYGATDTQYF
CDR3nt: TGTGCCAGCAGCTTTCAGTATGGGGCAACAGATACGCAGTATTTT

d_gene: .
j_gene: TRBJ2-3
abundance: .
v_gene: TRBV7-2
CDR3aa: CASSLGGRGGDTQYF
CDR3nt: TGTGCCAGCAGCTTAGGAGGGAGGGGGGGAGATACGCAGTATTTT

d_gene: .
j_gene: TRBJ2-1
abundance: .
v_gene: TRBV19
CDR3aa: CASSINGAGKDNEQFF
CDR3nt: TGTGCCAGTAGTATAAATGGGGCGGGAAAAGACAATGAGCAGTTCTTC

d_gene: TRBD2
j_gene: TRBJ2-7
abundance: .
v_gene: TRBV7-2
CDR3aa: CASSSLAGAYEQYF
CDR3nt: TGTGCCAGCAGCTCCCTAGCGGGAGCCTACGAGCAGTACTTC

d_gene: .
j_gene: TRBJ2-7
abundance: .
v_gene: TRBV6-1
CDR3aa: CASSRDYLSSYEQYF
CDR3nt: TGTGCCAGCAGCAGAGACTACCTATCTTCCTACGAGCAGTACTTC

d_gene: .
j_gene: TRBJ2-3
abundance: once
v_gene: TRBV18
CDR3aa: CASSPPGDTQYF
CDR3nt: TGTGCCAGCTCACCACCAGGGGATACGCAGTATTTT

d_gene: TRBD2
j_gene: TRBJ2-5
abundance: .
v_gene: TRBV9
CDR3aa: CASSVAPDGTSGSGETQYF
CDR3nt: TGTGCCAGCAGCGTAGCCCCTGACGGGACTAGCGGGAGTGGGGAGACCCAGTACTTC

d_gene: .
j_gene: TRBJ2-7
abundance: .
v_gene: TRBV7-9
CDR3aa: CASSLGSIGEQYF
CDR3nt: TGTGCCAGCAGCTTAGGGAGTATCGGGGAGCAGTACTTC

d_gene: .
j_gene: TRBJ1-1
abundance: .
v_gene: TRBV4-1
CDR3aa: CASSQEPGRTEAFF
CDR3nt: TGCGCCAGCAGCCAAGAGCCAGGGAGGACTGAAGCTTTCTTT

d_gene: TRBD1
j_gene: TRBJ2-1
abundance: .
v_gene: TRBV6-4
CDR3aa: CASSEPGQGDEQFF
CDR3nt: TGTGCCAGCAGTGAGCCTGGACAGGGGGATGAGCAGTTCTTC

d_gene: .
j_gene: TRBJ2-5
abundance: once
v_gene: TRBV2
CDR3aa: CASSAGEETQYF
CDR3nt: TGTGCCAGCAGTGCCGGGGAAGAGACCCAGTACTTC

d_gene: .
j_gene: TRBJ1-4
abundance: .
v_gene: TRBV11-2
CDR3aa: CASSLGSSRLFF
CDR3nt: TGTGCCAGCAGCCTTGGGTCCTCGAGGCTGTTTTTT

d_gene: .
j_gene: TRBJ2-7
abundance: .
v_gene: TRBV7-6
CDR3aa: CASSPRTSGGEQYF
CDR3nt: TGTGCCAGCAGCCCCCGGACCTCAGGGGGGGAGCAGTACTTC

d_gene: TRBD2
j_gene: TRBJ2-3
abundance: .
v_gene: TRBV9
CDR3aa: CASSVALAGGEDTQYF
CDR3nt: TGTGCCAGCAGCGTAGCCCTAGCGGGAGGTGAAGATACGCAGTATTTT

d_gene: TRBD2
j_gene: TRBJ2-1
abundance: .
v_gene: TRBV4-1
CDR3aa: CASSAGTSALNEQFF
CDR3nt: TGCGCCAGCAGCGCCGGGACTAGCGCCCTCAATGAGCAGTTCTTC

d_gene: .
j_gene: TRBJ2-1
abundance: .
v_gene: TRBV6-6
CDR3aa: CASSQAEPTYNEQFF
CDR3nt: TGTGCCAGCAGCCAAGCGGAGCCCACCTACAATGAGCAGTTCTTC

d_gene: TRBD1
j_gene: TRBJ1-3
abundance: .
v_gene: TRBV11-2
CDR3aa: CASSLLGQRSGNTIYF
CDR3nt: TGTGCCAGCAGCTTATTGGGACAGCGCTCTGGAAACACCATATATTTT

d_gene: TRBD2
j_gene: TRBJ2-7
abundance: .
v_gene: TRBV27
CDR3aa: CASSSLAGVSNYEQYF
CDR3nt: TGTGCCAGCAGTTCCTTAGCGGGAGTATCAAACTACGAGCAGTACTTC

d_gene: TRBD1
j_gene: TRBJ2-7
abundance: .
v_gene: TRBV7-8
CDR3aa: CASSTQGRGRGRAYEQYF
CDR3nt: TGTGCCAGCAGCACTCAGGGCAGGGGGCGAGGAAGGGCCTACGAGCAGTACTTC

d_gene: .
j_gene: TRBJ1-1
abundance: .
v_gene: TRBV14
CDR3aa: CASSQDLGQGNTEAFF
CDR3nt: TGTGCCAGCAGCCAAGATCTTGGGCAGGGGAACACTGAAGCTTTCTTT

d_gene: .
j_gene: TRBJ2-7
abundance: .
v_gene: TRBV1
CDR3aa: CTSSQGGLAVPYEQYF
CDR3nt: TGCACCAGCAGCCAGGGAGGACTAGCGGTCCCCTACGAGCAGTACTTC

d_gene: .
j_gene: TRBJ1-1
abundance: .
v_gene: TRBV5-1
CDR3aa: CASSLVGRNTEAFF
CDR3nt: TGCGCCAGCAGCTTGGTGGGAAGGAACACTGAAGCTTTCTTT

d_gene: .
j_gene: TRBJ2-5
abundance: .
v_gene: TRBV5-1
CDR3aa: CASSSTGGRQETQYF
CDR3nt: TGCGCCAGCAGCTCCACGGGGGGCAGGCAAGAGACCCAGTACTTC

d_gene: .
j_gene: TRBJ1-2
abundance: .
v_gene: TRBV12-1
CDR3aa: CASSFSRVRRTRSYGYTF
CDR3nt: TGTGCCAGCAGCTTTTCCCGCGTCCGCCGGACAAGAAGTTATGGCTACACCTTC

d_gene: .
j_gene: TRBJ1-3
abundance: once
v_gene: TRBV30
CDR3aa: CAWSKVGSGNTIYF
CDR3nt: TGTGCCTGGAGCAAAGTAGGCTCTGGAAACACCATATATTTT